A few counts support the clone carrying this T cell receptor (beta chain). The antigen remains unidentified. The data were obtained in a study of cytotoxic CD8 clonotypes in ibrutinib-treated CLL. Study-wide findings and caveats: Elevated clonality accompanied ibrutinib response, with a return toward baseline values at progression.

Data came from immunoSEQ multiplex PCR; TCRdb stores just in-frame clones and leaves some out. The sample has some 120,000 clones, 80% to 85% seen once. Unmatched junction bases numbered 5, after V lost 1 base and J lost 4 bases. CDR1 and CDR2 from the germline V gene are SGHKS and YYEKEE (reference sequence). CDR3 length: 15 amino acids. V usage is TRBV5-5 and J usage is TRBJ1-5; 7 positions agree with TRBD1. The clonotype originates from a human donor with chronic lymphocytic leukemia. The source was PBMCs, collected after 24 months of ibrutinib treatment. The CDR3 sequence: CASSLSGTANQPQHF. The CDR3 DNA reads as TGTGCCAGCAGCTTGTCGGGGACAGCAAATCAGCCCCAGCATTTT.